Below, 28 T cell receptor beta chains from the same sample are listed, as sequenced in a study of T cells in Graves' hyperthyroidism and ophthalmopathy. TCR beta CDR3 sequences were amplified from RNA transcripts. The HTBI primer set was used in a first-round RT-PCR of the TCR CDR3. TCRdb re-called the multiplex PCR reads through MiXCR, storing one row per CDR3 protein. The profile shows some 250,000 distinct CDR3 sequences, 12% to 15% of them singletons. The specimen sequenced was blood. The source is a woman in her forties or fifties with Graves' hyperthyroidism that later progressed to Graves' ophthalmopathy.

This chain connects TRBV5-4 to TRBJ2-1; TRBD2 matches 7 bases. Germline V CDR1 and CDR2: SGHNT, YYREEE (reference sequence). The V segment lost 2 bases and the J segment 4 bases; nucleotides outside the gene matches: 12. The CDR3 runs to 17 residues. CDR3 region: CASSFGERDYLYNEQFF. CDR3 in DNA: TGTGCCAGCAGCTTTGGAGAAAGGGACTACCTATACAATGAGCAGTTCTTC.

In this sample, this clonotype turned up many times. The V and J genes are TRBV28 and TRBJ2-7; TRBD1 matches 12 bases. The CDR3 covers 15 residues. CDR1 and CDR2 (germline): MDHEN, SYDVKM. The ends lost 5 bases at V and 6 bases at J; junction bases unmatched: 8. This CDR3 is CASSASGTGGIEQYF. CDR3 in DNA: TGTGCCAGCAGTGCAAGTGGGACAGGGGGCATCGAGCAGTACTTC.

This clonotype was observed at least ten times. J is TRBJ2-2 and V is TRBV6-1, with 8 bases lining up with TRBD2. This CDR3 is 20 amino acids long. CDR1 MNHNS and CDR2 SASEGT come from the germline V gene. Trimming took 6 bases from V and 4 from J; bases not matched to a gene: 22. The CDR3 reads CASRERRGFGRAPSTGELFF. CDR3 coding DNA: TGTGCCAGCAGGGAACGAAGGGGATTCGGGAGGGCCCCGAGCACCGGGGAGCTGTTTTTT.

This clonotype was counted ten times or more. This rearrangement joins TRBV7-2 to TRBJ2-5, with D possibly TRBD2 on 6 matching bases. Germline V gives CDR1 SGHTA, CDR2 FQGNSA. Trimming shortened V by 0 bases and J by 5 bases, and 16 bases separated the two germline ends. The CDR3 totals 16 residues. The CDR3 reads CASSLASGPPRETQYF. The CDR3 region has the DNA TGTGCCAGCAGCTTAGCTAGCGGCCCCCCAAGGGAGACCCAGTACTTC.

The V gene is TRBV9, the J gene TRBJ2-3, with D maybe TRBD1 (5 bases). Germline CDR1 reads SGDLS; CDR2 reads YYNGEE. Trimming pared 0 bases from V and 1 base from J, leaving 9 bases between. The CDR3 has 15 residues. The CDR3 DNA follows: TGTGCCAGCAGCGTAGGGGGCCTCGGCACAGATACGCAGTATTTT. Translated: CASSVGGLGTDTQYF.

The table lists this clonotype with many counts. The V gene is TRBV11-1, the J gene TRBJ2-7, with D hard to call. The CDR3 is 15 residues long. V was cut by 5 bases and J by 1 base, with 15 bases left in between. Per germline, CDR1 SGHAT and CDR2 FQDESV (reference sequence). CDR3 bases: TGTGCCAGCAGCCCCATCGGCACGGATTCCTACGAGCAGTACTTC. Translated: CASSPIGTDSYEQYF. The variable domain in full, with the rest retrieved from reference TRBV11-1 and TRBJ2-7, is EAEVAQSPRYKITEKSQAVAFWCDPISGHATLYWYRQILGQGPELLVQFQDESVVDDSQLPKDRFSAERLKGVDSTLKIQPAELGDSAMYLCASSPIGTDSYEQYFGPGTRLTVT.

A few counts support this clonotype. A single base separates this from a much larger clone, so it may be a read error. The chain joins TRBV7-2 to TRBJ1-5, with unresolved D. The CDR3 runs 12 residues. In germline, CDR1 is SGHTA, CDR2 FQGNSA. V was cut by 5 bases and J by 3 bases, with 5 bases left in between. The CDR3 reads CASSPYNQPQHF. The CDR3 nucleotides read TGTGCCAGCAGCCCTTACAATCAGCCCCAGCATTTT.

This clonotype was found a few times. In DNA form, the CDR3 reads TGTGCCACCAGTGATTTTGGGGGGGCTGCCCGAGGGACCGGGGAGCTGTTTTTT. This gives the protein CATSDFGGAARGTGELFF. The V call is TRBV24-1, the J call TRBJ2-2, with D tentatively TRBD2 (7 bases). Germline values: CDR1 KGHDR, CDR2 SFDVKD. The CDR3 consists of 18 residues. Trimming cost V 1 base and J 5 bases, with 19 bases left between them.

Many counts were recorded for this clonotype. The rearrangement links TRBV5-1 to TRBJ1-4, with a tentative D call TRBD1 (6 bases). Trimming cost V 4 bases and J 6 bases, with 13 bases left between them. The CDR3 is 14 amino acids. The germline V gene has CDR1 SGHRS and CDR2 YFSETQ. This CDR3 reads CASSTGQRDEKLFF. The CDR3 nucleotides are TGCGCCAGCAGCACCGGACAGCGAGATGAAAAACTGTTTTTT.

This clonotype was seen only a few times. The chain combines TRBV3-1 with TRBJ1-4; 9 bases match TRBD1. The CDR3 spans 14 residues. Germline V gene lookup returns CDR1 LGHDT and CDR2 YNNKEL (reference sequence). V shed 4 bases and J 7 bases; nucleotides not matched to a gene: 4. This CDR3 is CASSRQGESEKLFF. The DNA for the CDR3 is TGTGCCAGCAGCCGACAGGGGGAGAGTGAAAAACTGTTTTTT.

This chain links TRBV2 with TRBJ2-1; 9 bases agree with TRBD2. With V trimmed by 6 bases and J by 2 bases, 5 bases remained unmatched. Per the germline V gene, CDR1 is SNHLY and CDR2 is FYNNEI. The CDR3 is 15 residues long. The CDR3 sequence is CASRTGTSTYNEQFF. For the CDR3, the DNA is TGTGCCAGCAGGACGGGGACTAGCACCTACAATGAGCAGTTCTTC.

This clonotype is categorized as medium-sized. The chain joins TRBV2 to TRBJ2-7, with D maybe TRBD1 (5 bases). CDR1 is SNHLY and CDR2 is FYNNEI in the germline V gene. Deletions cut 5 bases from V and 3 bases from J, with 11 bases between. This CDR3 has 13 residues. The CDR3, as DNA: TGTGCCAGCAGTTCGACAGAAAACTACGAGCAGTACTTC. It translates to CASSSTENYEQYF.

This clonotype was recorded a few times. V gene TRBV9 combines with J gene TRBJ2-5; 15 nucleotides line up with TRBD2. The germline V gene has CDR1 SGDLS and CDR2 YYNGEE. The CDR3 runs 19 residues. Trimming at V came to 2 bases and at J to 0 bases, leaving 8 bases not matched to a gene. This chain's CDR3 is CASSVTAGLAGGNQETQYF. CDR3 nucleotides: TGTGCCAGCAGCGTCACCGCGGGACTAGCGGGAGGCAACCAAGAGACCCAGTACTTC.

This clonotype was recorded at least ten times. The chain employs TRBV15 and TRBJ1-5; unclear D gene. CDR1 LNHNV and CDR2 YYDKDF come from the germline V gene (reference sequence). The V and J ends lost 0 bases and 3 bases respectively, with 0 bases between them. This CDR3 is built from 12 residues. The CDR3 reads CATSRDNQPQHF. CDR3 nucleotide sequence: TGTGCCACCAGCAGAGACAATCAGCCCCAGCATTTT. The whole variable domain, filled in from reference TRBV15 and TRBJ1-5, reads DAMVIQNPRYQVTQFGKPVTLSCSQTLNHNVMYWYQQKSSQAPKLLFHYYDKDFNNEADTPDNFQSRRPNTSFCFLDIRSPGLGDTAMYLCATSRDNQPQHFGDGTRLSIL.

This clonotype appeared many times. This sequence joins TRBV18 and TRBJ2-2; unclear D gene. Germline CDR1 reads KGHSH; CDR2 reads LQKENI. This CDR3 is 14 amino acids long. With 4 bases removed from V and 3 bases from J, the gap between germline ends came to 9 bases. The CDR3 sequence is CASSLQTDTGELFF. CDR3 bases: TGTGCCAGCTCACTACAGACGGACACCGGGGAGCTGTTTTTT.

This clonotype was counted many times. CDR3 nucleotide sequence: TGTGCCAGCAGTGCCTCCAACACTGAAGCTTTCTTT. Its translation is CASSASNTEAFF. The chain links TRBV28 to TRBJ1-1, with D uncertain. With 5 bases removed from V and 2 bases from J, the gap between germline ends came to 6 bases. The CDR3 is 12 residues long. Germline V gene data show CDR1 as MDHEN and CDR2 as SYDVKM.

This clonotype came up many times. V usage is TRBV20-1 and J usage is TRBJ1-1; 7 bases map to TRBD1. The CDR3 loop spans 16 amino acids. With V trimmed by 5 bases and J by 3 bases, 15 bases remained unmatched. Looked up from germline, CDR1 is DFQATT and CDR2 is SNEGSKA (reference sequence). The CDR3 is CSAHPLGRGPDTEAFF. The DNA for the CDR3 is TGCAGTGCTCACCCCCTCGGGAGGGGGCCGGACACTGAAGCTTTCTTT.

This clonotype has a handful of counts. V usage is TRBV7-8 and J usage is TRBJ2-2; 7 bases line up with TRBD2. This CDR3 comprises 16 residues. V shed 0 bases, J shed 3 bases, and the junction held 4 bases outside the gene matches. Germline V gene data show CDR1 as SGHVS and CDR2 as FQNEAQ. The CDR3 protein is CASSLAGEGHTGELFF. CDR3 in DNA: TGTGCCAGCAGCTTAGCCGGGGAGGGCCACACCGGGGAGCTGTTTTTT.

This clonotype appeared many times. The chain joins TRBV10-3 to TRBJ2-7, with 9 bases aligning to TRBD2. Germline values: CDR1 ENHRY, CDR2 SYGVKD. V gave up 7 bases and J gave up 5 bases; unmatched junction bases: 9. The CDR3 covers 14 residues. CDR3 loop: CAINAPAGGDEQYF. The DNA of the CDR3 is TGTGCCATCAATGCCCCAGCGGGAGGCGACGAGCAGTACTTC.

This clonotype was detected ten times or more. The gene calls are TRBV25-1 and TRBJ2-5, with 9 bases matching TRBD2. The V gene end was trimmed by 3 bases and the J gene end by 5 bases; junction bases not matched to a gene: 13. The germline CDR1 and CDR2 sequences are MGHDK and SYGVNS. The CDR3 extends over 17 amino acids. CDR3 sequence (DNA): TGTGCCAGCAGTGAGGGAAGGAGGCTAGCGGGGAGGGAGACCCAGTACTTC. Translated, it gives CASSEGRRLAGRETQYF.

This clonotype has a count of ten or more. This sequence joins TRBV6-1 and TRBJ2-7; 7 bases line up with TRBD2. The CDR3 covers 14 residues. Germline assignment: CDR1 MNHNS and CDR2 SASEGT. V dropped 10 bases and J dropped 3; count of bases not matched to a gene: 12. The DNA of the CDR3 is TGTGCCACCAACCCCTGGGGGGGTTTCTACGAGCAGTACTTC. Its protein is CATNPWGGFYEQYF.

This clonotype turned up a few times. This chain links TRBV15 with TRBJ2-7; 9 positions match TRBD2. The CDR3 contains 15 residues. Per the germline V gene, CDR1 is LNHNV and CDR2 is YYDKDF (reference sequence). V was clipped by 1 base and J by 2 bases; unmatched bases: 3. CDR3 nucleotide sequence: TGTGCCACCAGCAGAGTGACTAGCGGAACCTACGAGCAGTACTTC. Protein: CATSRVTSGTYEQYF. Using reference TRBV15 and TRBJ2-7 for the parts outside the CDR3, the full variable domain is DAMVIQNPRYQVTQFGKPVTLSCSQTLNHNVMYWYQQKSSQAPKLLFHYYDKDFNNEADTPDNFQSRRPNTSFCFLDIRSPGLGDTAMYLCATSRVTSGTYEQYFGPGTRLTVT.

This rearrangement joins TRBV7-9 to TRBJ2-3; D is unclear. Germline CDR1 SEHNR, CDR2 FQNEAQ (reference sequence). Trimming stripped 1 base from V and 1 base from J, with 9 bases between. This CDR3 comprises 15 residues. The CDR3 here is CASSLGILGTDTQYF. The DNA of the CDR3 is TGTGCCAGCAGCTTAGGGATTCTGGGCACAGATACGCAGTATTTT.

This clonotype has a count of ten or more. The rearrangement uses TRBV4-2 and TRBJ2-7; D gene uncertain. Germline V gene lookup returns CDR1 LGHNA and CDR2 YNFKEQ. The V end lost 0 bases, the J end lost 0 bases, and 12 bases lay between the germline ends. The CDR3 contains 16 residues. Here the CDR3 reads CASSQDALGPSYEQYF. CDR3 coding DNA: TGTGCCAGCAGCCAAGATGCCCTAGGTCCCTCCTACGAGCAGTACTTC.

This clonotype appeared a few times. The chain recombines TRBV29-1 with TRBJ2-1, with 16 positions matching TRBD2. Germline V gene lookup returns CDR1 SQVTM and CDR2 ANQGSEA. V shed 6 bases, J shed 3 bases, and the junction held 11 bases outside the gene matches. The CDR3 runs 18 residues. The DNA for the CDR3 is TGCAGCGTCTGGGGGGGGACTAGCGGGAGGGCAAACTACAATGAGCAGTTCTTC. It codes for CSVWGGTSGRANYNEQFF.

The gene calls are TRBV7-2 and TRBJ1-1; TRBD1 matches 8 bases. The CDR3 is 14 amino acids. Germline CDR1 and CDR2: SGHTA and FQGNSA. J was trimmed by 5 bases and V by 3 bases; bases with no gene match: 5. As DNA, the CDR3 is TGTGCCAGCAGCTTTGACAGGGGAGAAACTGAAGCTTTCTTT. This sequence encodes CASSFDRGETEAFF.

Remarks on this clonotype: Given a much more abundant clone one base away, this may be a read error. This likely comes from a read error, as the CDR3 has no conserved phenylalanine or tryptophan at its end. The rearrangement joins TRBV30 to TRBJ2-1; the D gene is possibly TRBD2 (5 bases). The V and J ends lost 0 bases and 0 bases respectively, with 9 bases between them. The CDR3 extends over 15 amino acids. Germline assignment: CDR1 GTSNPN and CDR2 SVGIG (reference sequence). CDR3 bases: TGTGCCTGGAGTGTAGCGGCTAGCTCCTACAATGAGCAGTTCCTC. Its protein product is CAWSVAASSYNEQFL.

This clonotype has only a few counts. This chain joins TRBV20-1 and TRBJ2-2; possibly TRBD2 for D (7 bases). CDR3 length: 13 residues. Germline loops: CDR1 DFQATT, CDR2 SNEGSKA (reference sequence). The V and J ends lost 5 bases and 7 bases respectively, with 14 bases between them. The CDR3 here is CSAAGEGDGELFF. The DNA of the CDR3 is TGCAGTGCTGCGGGAGAGGGGGACGGGGAGCTGTTTTTT.